These 17 T cell receptor beta chains were all obtained from the same sample, sequenced in a study of graft-versus-host responses after intestinal transplantation. The data were produced by immunoSEQ multiplex PCR, yet TCRdb's version contains in-frame clones alone and is incomplete. The table lists some 130,000 clones, 90% to 95% of them singletons. No antigen has been identified for these receptors. Sequences were derived from unstimulated CD8+ T cells sorted from spleen or lymph node cells, sampled before intestinal transplant. These receptors all stem from a human donor who received an intestinal transplant.

The gene calls are TRBV28 and TRBJ2-7, with D perhaps TRBD1 (6 bases). V was pared by 7 bases and J by 2 bases, with 15 bases between. The germline V gene encodes CDR1 MDHEN and CDR2 SYDVKM. CDR3 length equals 14 residues. The DNA of the CDR3 is TGTGCCAGCATTCTACAGGGTTCGACCTACGAGCAGTACTTC. Translation: CASILQGSTYEQYF.

This chain joins TRBV6-6 and TRBJ1-1, with D perhaps matching TRBD1 (5 bases). V shed 0 bases and J shed 1 base, with 6 bases lying between them. Germline assignment: CDR1 MNHNY and CDR2 SVGAGI (reference sequence). The CDR3 runs to 14 residues. The CDR3 region is CASSYSGENTEAFF. For the CDR3, the DNA is TGTGCCAGCAGTTACTCAGGGGAGAACACTGAAGCTTTCTTT.

The chain joins TRBV15 to TRBJ2-7, with 7 bases identical to TRBD2. The junction had 2 bases not matched to a gene; V was cut back by 8 bases and J by 1 base. CDR3 length equals 12 residues. Germline CDR1 and CDR2: LNHNV and YYDKDF (reference sequence). For the CDR3, the DNA is TGTGCCACCGCGGGACTATCCTACGAGCAGTACTTC. Protein product: CATAGLSYEQYF. Looking up the rest from reference TRBV15 and TRBJ2-7 gives the full variable domain: DAMVIQNPRYQVTQFGKPVTLSCSQTLNHNVMYWYQQKSSQAPKLLFHYYDKDFNNEADTPDNFQSRRPNTSFCFLDIRSPGLGDTAMYLCATAGLSYEQYFGPGTRLTVT.

The rearrangement uses TRBV4-1 and TRBJ1-1, with 7 positions matching TRBD1. The germline CDR1 and CDR2 sequences are MGHRA and YSYEKL. This CDR3 comprises 15 residues. V shed 3 bases and J 0 bases; nucleotides not matched to a gene: 4. The CDR3 region is CASSHGDSLNTEAFF. In DNA form, the CDR3 reads TGCGCCAGCAGCCATGGGGACAGCTTGAACACTGAAGCTTTCTTT.

As DNA, the CDR3 is TGTGCCAGCAGTGACAGGGTTGTAGACACTGAAGCTTTCTTT. Its protein product is CASSDRVVDTEAFF. This chain uses TRBV6-1 with TRBJ1-1, with D perhaps matching TRBD1 (5 bases). Germline lookup yields CDR1 MNHNS and CDR2 SASEGT. The CDR3 runs 14 residues. V was pared by 3 bases and J by 3 bases, with 11 bases between.

The chain recombines TRBV19 with TRBJ1-1; no firm D call. Per the germline V gene, CDR1 is LNHDA and CDR2 is SQIVND (reference sequence). V was clipped by 5 bases and J by 3 bases, with 16 bases between them. The CDR3 is 15 amino acids. CDR3: CASSEQFEGYTEAFF. CDR3 bases: TGTGCCAGTAGTGAACAATTTGAGGGATACACTGAAGCTTTCTTT.

The V gene is TRBV6-5, the J gene TRBJ1-2; TRBD1 matches 10 bases. V lost 6 bases and J lost 5; bases outside the gene matches: 6. CDR1 is MNHEY, CDR2 SVGAGI, per germline. The CDR3 contains 14 residues. CDR3: CASSTGTGEYGYTF. Here the CDR3 DNA reads TGTGCCAGCAGCACCGGGACAGGGGAATATGGCTACACCTTC.

V gene TRBV9 combines with J gene TRBJ2-5; the D gene is possibly TRBD1 (6 bases). The J call may be wrong; the DNA end is better matched by TRBJ2-7. CDR1 SGDLS and CDR2 YYNGEE come from the germline V gene. The CDR3 contains 15 residues. The CDR3 loop reads CASSVGTASSYEQYF. The CDR3 region has the DNA TGTGCCAGCAGCGTAGGGACAGCTAGCTCCTACGAGCAGTACTTC.

J is TRBJ2-3 and V is TRBV28, with D possibly matching TRBD2 (5 bases). The CDR3 runs to 15 residues. Looked up from germline, CDR1 is MDHEN and CDR2 is SYDVKM. Trimming shortened V by 6 bases and J by 1 base, and 14 bases separated the two germline ends. CDR3 protein: CASSLEGRRTDTQYF. Written as DNA, the CDR3 is TGTGCCAGCAGCCTAGAGGGCAGACGCACAGATACGCAGTATTTT.

This rearrangement joins TRBV13 to TRBJ2-1; possible D gene TRBD1, 6 bases. From germline, CDR1 is PRHDT and CDR2 FYEKMQ (reference sequence). CDR3 length: 16 residues. The V gene lost 6 bases and the J gene lost 8 bases, with 23 bases spanning the gap. The CDR3 DNA reads TGTGCCAGCAGATTACAGGGCGAAGGAGCAATCGATGAGCAGTTCTTC. It is translated as CASRLQGEGAIDEQFF.

This chain connects TRBV5-6 to TRBJ2-7; 9 nucleotides align to TRBD1. CDR3 length equals 14 residues. Trimming at V came to 6 bases and at J to 3 bases, leaving 7 bases not matched to a gene. Germline values: CDR1 SGHDT, CDR2 YYEEEE. CDR3 residues: CASTEGTGHYEQYF. In DNA, the CDR3 is TGTGCCAGCACCGAAGGGACAGGGCACTACGAGCAGTACTTC.

This chain joins TRBV2 and TRBJ2-1; D is perhaps TRBD1 or TRBD2 (5 bases each). Trimming took off 6 bases at V and 3 bases at J, with 15 bases between the two ends. The CDR3 covers 15 residues. Germline values: CDR1 SNHLY, CDR2 FYNNEI. CDR3 protein: CASSERDPFYNEQFF. In DNA form, the CDR3 reads TGTGCCAGCAGCGAACGGGACCCCTTCTACAATGAGCAGTTCTTC.

The chain recombines TRBV13 with TRBJ1-1; D gene ambiguous. The germline CDR1 and CDR2 sequences are PRHDT and FYEKMQ (reference sequence). V was trimmed by 2 bases and J by 8 bases, leaving 6 bases between them. This CDR3 region has 11 residues. The DNA for the CDR3 is TGTGCCAGCAGCTTAAGGAGGGAAGCTTTCTTT. Translation: CASSLRREAFF.

CDR3 sequence: CARPGTLRTSTYEQYF. CDR3 DNA: TGTGCCAGACCCGGGACACTAAGGACCAGCACGTACGAGCAGTACTTC. The chain has TRBV6-4 and TRBJ2-7; possible D gene TRBD1, 6 bases. The CDR3 runs to 16 residues. Per germline, CDR1 MRHNA and CDR2 SNTAGT. Trimming took 9 bases from V and 4 from J, leaving 25 bases between them.

V and J are TRBV9 and TRBJ1-6; D is ambiguous. V lost 0 bases, J lost 0 bases, and 4 bases lay in between. CDR1 and CDR2 from the germline V gene are SGDLS and YYNGEE. The CDR3 sequence is 15 residues long. CDR3 nucleotides: TGTGCCAGCAGCGTAGGGGGCTCCTATAATTCACCCCTCCACTTT. Translated: CASSVGGSYNSPLHF. Full variable domain (outside the CDR3, taken from reference TRBV9 and TRBJ1-6): DSGVTQTPKHLITATGQRVTLRCSPRSGDLSVYWYQQSLDQGLQFLIQYYNGEERAKGNILERFSAQQFPDLHSELNLSSLELGDSALYFCASSVGGSYNSPLHFGNGTRLTVT.

The chain is built from TRBV9 and TRBJ2-1, with 9 bases that match TRBD2. The germline CDR1 and CDR2 sequences are SGDLS and YYNGEE. With V trimmed by 4 bases and J by 5 bases, 13 bases remained unmatched. The CDR3 runs 17 residues. CDR3 residues: CASSTPGGRADNNEQFF. The CDR3 coding sequence is TGTGCCAGCAGCACCCCGGGCGGGAGGGCCGATAACAATGAGCAGTTCTTC.

The chain couples TRBV28 to TRBJ1-4; D is undetermined. Germline-derived CDR1 and CDR2 are MDHEN and SYDVKM. V was trimmed by 0 bases and J by 7 bases, leaving 9 bases between them. CDR3 length: 14 residues. This CDR3 is CASSLWPAVEKLFF. The DNA of the CDR3 is TGTGCCAGCAGTTTATGGCCCGCGGTTGAAAAACTGTTTTTT.